These 16 T cell receptor beta chains share one sample of origin, sequenced in a study of CD8+ T cells in alopecia areata. The sequencing template was cDNA reverse transcribed from extracted RNA. Assay: immunoSEQ multiplex PCR; the TCRdb copy retains only in-frame clones and omits some. The data show around 300,000 clones, none appearing only once, with less than 1.5% held by the ten largest. CD4, CD8alpha, NKG2D, NKG2ACE and other markers were used to sort pooled cutaneous lymph node cells. Input material: CD4+ T cells sorted from a lymph node. The receptor set was obtained from a C3H/HeJ mouse with alopecia areata. As its MHC haplotype, the strain has H2-k.

About this clone: Germline and genes: mouse. The read is 4 residues too short to cover the CDR3 end, so that end is filled in from the germline J gene. Other DNA sequences in this sample translate to the same CDR3. The chain links TRBV5 to TRBJ2-2; perhaps TRBD1 as D (5 bases). V lost 0 bases and J lost 2, with 7 bases in between. The germline V gene encodes CDR1 LGHNA and CDR2 YNLKQL (reference sequence). The CDR3 runs 15 residues. The CDR3 DNA, read in part, is TGTGCCAGCAGCCAAGATGCAGGGAACACCGGG. As protein: CASSQDAGNTG. The full CDR3 is CASSQDAGNTGQLYF.

On this clone: The gene symbols are mouse symbols. The read halts 4 residues ahead of the CDR3 end, with the missing end drawn from the germline J gene. The rearrangement joins TRBV14 to TRBJ2-3, with 9 bases lining up with TRBD1. The CDR3 has 20 residues. V gave up 3 bases and J gave up 2 bases; unmatched junction bases: 19. Germline V gene sequence: CDR1 SGHDT, CDR2 FRDEAV. CDR3 amino acids: CASSSPLHRDRERNAETLYF. CDR3 DNA (partial): TGTGCCAGCAGTTCTCCACTCCACCGGGACAGGGAAAGGAATGCAGAA.

This clone was counted only a few times. Gene names and germline refer to mouse. CDR3 DNA (partial): TGTGCAAGCAGCTTAGACTGGGGGGGCCTCTAT. It codes for CASSLDWGGLY. The whole CDR3 protein reads CASSLDWGGLYEQYF. The genes are TRBV16 and TRBJ2-7, with TRBD2 matching 10 bases. The CDR3 goes on 4 residues after the read ends, and that part is filled in from the germline J gene. V lost 0 bases to trimming and J lost 3 bases; unmatched junction nucleotides: 2. The CDR3 is 15 amino acids. CDR1 SGHSA and CDR2 FRNQAP come from the germline V gene.

The sample holds a few counts of this clone. Here the gene names and germline are mouse. The read terminates 4 residues ahead of where the CDR3 ends, so the germline J gene completes it. The gene calls are TRBV13-1 and TRBJ2-4; TRBD1 agrees at 9 bases. Germline CDR1 is NSHNY and CDR2 is SYGAGN. V lost 4 bases, J lost 0 bases, and 3 bases stayed unmatched. The CDR3 loop spans 15 amino acids. CDR3 sequence: CASSPGQGSQNTLYF. CDR3 DNA, as far as it was read: TGTGCCAGCAGTCCTGGACAGGGGAGTCAAAAC.

Comment on this clone: Each gene name is a mouse one. The same CDR3 is also encoded by other DNA sequences in this sample. This chain's CDR3 is CASRDWEDTQYF. The part of the CDR3 DNA that was read is TGTGCCAGCAGAGACTGGGAAGAC. The chain employs TRBV13-1 and TRBJ2-5, with 7 bases that match TRBD2. The read is 4 residues too short to cover the CDR3 end, so that end is filled in from the germline J gene. This CDR3 spans 12 amino acids. Germline values: CDR1 NSHNY, CDR2 SYGAGN.

This clone was detected a few times. Gene and germline names: mouse. From the germline J gene comes the end of the CDR3, since the read stops 4 residues before it. The chain couples TRBV13-2 to TRBJ1-2; D is possibly TRBD1 (5 bases). Germline V gives CDR1 NNHNN, CDR2 SYGAGS (reference sequence). This CDR3 has 14 residues. V was pared by 6 bases and J by 0 bases, with 12 bases between. The CDR3 reads CASAWTNANSDYTF. The part of the CDR3 DNA that was read is TGTGCCAGCGCCTGGACAAATGCAAACTCC.

This clone was counted at least ten times. Gene and germline names: mouse. With the read ending 4 residues before the CDR3 end, the germline J gene is used to fill in that end. The chain recombines TRBV1 with TRBJ2-2; no reliable D call. V shed 1 base and J shed 4 bases, with 1 base lying between them. The CDR3 contains 12 residues. The germline V gene has CDR1 NSQYPW and CDR2 LRSPGD (reference sequence). CDR3 amino acids: CTCSAVTGQLYF. The covered CDR3 bases are TGCACCTGCAGTGCAGTCACCGGG.

Comment on this clone: Gene names and germline match the mouse. The read ends 4 residues shy of where the CDR3 ends; the end is completed using the germline J gene. This rearrangement joins TRBV13-3 to TRBJ2-7, with TRBD2 matching 8 bases. J was trimmed by 2 bases and V by 4 bases; bases with no gene match: 2. Germline assignment: CDR1 NNHDY and CDR2 SYVADS. CDR3 length: 13 residues. The covered CDR3 bases are TGTGCCAGCAGTCTGACTGGGGCCTAT. This encodes CASSLTGAY. The whole CDR3 reads CASSLTGAYEQYF.

Only a few counts were recorded for this clone. The genes and germline here are from mouse. The read ends 4 residues shy of where the CDR3 ends; the end is completed using the germline J gene. The J gene is TRBJ2-3, the V gene TRBV4; a possible D gene is TRBD1 (5 bases). Trimming took off 5 bases at V and 0 bases at J, with 9 bases between the two ends. Germline V gene data show CDR1 as LGHDT and CDR2 as YNNKQL (reference sequence). This CDR3 has 14 amino acids. The CDR3 is CASSDSPSAETLYF. The DNA read from the CDR3 is TGTGCCAGCAGCGACAGTCCTAGTGCAGAA. Full variable domain (rest looked up from reference TRBV4 and TRBJ2-3): ETAVFQTPNYHVTQVGNEVSFNCKQTLGHDTMYWYKQDSKKLLKIMFSYNNKQLIVNETVPRRFSPQSSDKAHLNLRIKSVEPEDSAVYLCASSDSPSAETLYFGSGTRLTVL.

This clone has only a few counts. Mouse gene names and germline throughout. The same CDR3 is also encoded by other DNA sequences in this sample. CDR3 amino acids: CASSIRGSQNTLYF. The DNA read from the CDR3 is TGTGCCAGCAGTATAAGGGGTAGTCAAAAC. The rearrangement joins TRBV19 to TRBJ2-4, with D possibly TRBD1 on 5 matching bases. The read comes to an end 4 residues before the CDR3 does, leaving the germline J gene to fill in the end. The CDR3 is made up of 14 amino acids. The V end lost 1 base, the J end lost 0 bases, and 6 bases lay between the germline ends. Germline-derived CDR1 and CDR2 are FNHDT and SITEND (reference sequence).

With respect to this clone: Gene names follow the mouse nomenclature. The CDR3 goes on 4 residues after the read ends, and that part is filled in from the germline J gene. This same CDR3 is encoded by further DNA sequences in the sample. This sequence joins TRBV13-1 and TRBJ1-2; no definite D call. V shed 2 bases and J shed 0 bases, with 8 bases lying between them. Per the germline V gene, CDR1 is NSHNY and CDR2 is SYGAGN. CDR3 size: 14 residues. CDR3 DNA, as far as it was read: TGTGCCAGCAGTGAAGGCCAGGCAAACTCC. Translation gives CASSEGQANS. The whole CDR3 protein reads CASSEGQANSDYTF.

This clone was seen more than once but under ten times. Mouse germline and gene names are used. The sequence runs out 4 residues before the end of the CDR3; the remainder is reconstructed from the germline J gene. The chain employs TRBV17 and TRBJ2-5; 8 nucleotides agree with TRBD2. The CDR3 sequence is 14 residues long. Germline CDR1 and CDR2: MNHDT and YYDKIL. With 4 bases clipped from V and 2 bases from J, the junction kept 2 bases outside the gene matches. The CDR3 reads CASSTGGPQDTQYF. Incomplete CDR3 DNA: TGTGCTAGCAGTACTGGGGGGCCCCAAGAC.

A note on this clone: The genes are named according to mouse. The CDR3 is cut off 4 residues early in the read; its end comes from the germline J gene. The rearrangement joins TRBV17 to TRBJ2-7, with TRBD2 identical over 9 bases. This CDR3 contains 14 residues. With V trimmed by 6 bases and J by 3 bases, 6 bases remained unmatched. CDR1 and CDR2 (germline): MNHDT, YYDKIL. Incomplete CDR3 DNA: TGTGCTAGCAGAATGACTGGGGGAATCTAT. This codes for CASRMTGGIY. The entire CDR3 is CASRMTGGIYEQYF.

This clone was seen a handful of times. Mouse gene names apply. The read falls 4 residues short of the CDR3 end, and the missing part is taken from the germline J gene. The rearrangement uses TRBV19 and TRBJ2-1; TRBD2 agrees at 10 bases. V was clipped by 1 base and J by 3 bases; unmatched bases: 7. CDR3 length equals 17 residues. The germline gives CDR1 FNHDT, CDR2 SITEND (reference sequence). The covered CDR3 bases are TGTGCCAGCAGTATAATCGGGGGGACTGGGGTCTATGCT. Its protein product is CASSIIGGTGVYA. The whole CDR3 protein is CASSIIGGTGVYAEQFF. The entire variable domain, with the rest obtained from reference TRBV19 and TRBJ2-1, is as follows: GGIITQTPKFLIGQEGQKLTLKCQQNFNHDTMYWYRQDSGKGLRLIYYSITENDLQKGDLSEGYDASREKKSSFSLTVTSAQKNEMAVFLCASSIIGGTGVYAEQFFGPGTRLTVL.

There are a few counts of this clone. The gene names given are mouse names. The read ends 4 residues before the CDR3 terminus; that terminus is restored from the germline J gene. The sample carries other DNA sequences with the same CDR3. The V gene is TRBV19, the J gene TRBJ2-2, with TRBD2 identical over 9 bases. The CDR3 totals 16 residues. V was clipped by 2 bases and J by 0 bases; unmatched bases: 2. Germline V gene sequence: CDR1 FNHDT, CDR2 SITEND (reference sequence). The sequenced part of the CDR3 DNA is TGTGCCAGCAGTATCTCTGGGGGGGCAAACACCGGG. Translated, it gives CASSISGGANTG. The full CDR3 reads CASSISGGANTGQLYF.

Regarding this clone: The gene names here belong to mouse. The read finishes 4 residues shy of the CDR3 end, and the germline J gene is used to complete it. The sample contains more than one DNA sequence encoding this CDR3. V gene TRBV13-2 combines with J gene TRBJ2-1; the match to TRBD2 covers 11 bases. Germline values: CDR1 NNHNN, CDR2 SYGAGS (reference sequence). The V and J ends lost 5 bases and 5 bases, in that order; junction bases with no gene match: 0. This CDR3 has 13 residues. CDR3 DNA (partial): TGTGCCAGCGGGGGACTGGGGGATGCT. Encoded protein: CASGGLGDA. The whole CDR3 reads CASGGLGDAEQFF.